A selection of T cell receptor beta chains follows, all from one sample in a study of a mutant IDH1 vaccine in newly diagnosed glioma. Their target antigens are unknown. Here immunoSEQ multiplex PCR was the method, and the copy in TCRdb shows in-frame clones only, minus some. The data hold tens of thousands of clones, with roughly three quarters observed a single time. The specimen comprised PBMCs, sampled from a glioma patient whose treatment included an IDH1 peptide vaccine. The receptor source for this set is a woman aged 40 to 50 with glioma. Some clones in this sample may be carry-over from other donors' samples. CDR3s include the opening cysteine and the closing phenylalanine or tryptophan. D genes are given only for firm matches. Size is stated for part of the rows, as once, few or many counts, or as a class when the clone is expanded.

j_call d_call v_call clone_size cdr3_nt cdr3_aa
TRBJ1-2 NA TRBV30 NA TGTGCCTGGAGTGTACAGGGAGACTATGGCTACACCTTC CAWSVQGDYGYTF
TRBJ1-1 NA TRBV5-1 NA TGCGCCAGCAGCCCCTTATCTCCTGGGGACACTGAAGCTTTCTTT CASSPLSPGDTEAFF
TRBJ2-2 TRBD1 TRBV6-5 few TGTGCCAGCAGATGGGACAGGTTGGGTACCGGGGAGCTGTTTTTT CASRWDRLGTGELFF
TRBJ1-5 NA TRBV4-1 NA TGCGCCAGCAGCCAAATAAACCAGCCCCAGCATTTT CASSQINQPQHF
TRBJ2-3 NA TRBV5-8 NA TGTGCCAGCAGCTTGGTAGGGGCAGATACGCAGTATTTT CASSLVGADTQYF
TRBJ1-2 NA TRBV29-1 once TGCAGCTCGGAAGATGGCTACACCTTC CSSEDGYTF
TRBJ2-2 NA TRBV15 NA TGTGCCACCAGCAGAGATCGGGACTCCCCCCAGGAGCTGTTTTTT CATSRDRDSPQELFF
TRBJ2-5 NA TRBV29-1 NA TGCAGCGTTCAGGGGGGAGAGACCCAGTACTTC CSVQGGETQYF
TRBJ1-2 NA TRBV10-2 NA TGCGCCAGCAGTGAGTCGGGGGCGAAGTATGGCTACACCTTC CASSESGAKYGYTF
TRBJ1-6 TRBD1 TRBV11-2 NA TGTGCCAGCAGCTTAGATCCCTCGACAGGGGATAATTCACCCCTCCACTTT CASSLDPSTGDNSPLHF
TRBJ1-5 NA TRBV25-1 NA TGTGCCAGCTCTTTTGGGACAAGCAATCAGCCCCAGCATTTT CASSFGTSNQPQHF
TRBJ1-5 NA TRBV14 once TGTGCCAGCAGCGCCAAGGGGGGCCCCCAGCCCCAGCATTTT CASSAKGGPQPQHF
TRBJ1-5 NA TRBV6-4 NA TGTGCCAGCAGCCCAGGGCGAAATCAGCCCCAGCATTTT CASSPGRNQPQHF
TRBJ1-5 NA TRBV7-9 NA TGTGCCAGCAGCTCAGGGGTCCAGCCCCAGCATTTT CASSSGVQPQHF
TRBJ2-7 TRBD1 TRBV15 NA TGTGCCACCAGCAACAGGACAGGGAGGCCCTACGAGCAGTACTTC CATSNRTGRPYEQYF
TRBJ1-4 NA TRBV15 few TGTGCCACCAGCAGAGTTGGGGAAGGTCGGTTTTTT CATSRVGEGRFF
TRBJ1-4 TRBD1 TRBV14 NA TGTGCCAGCAGCCCCTTGGGACAGGGGGGTGAAAAACTGTTTTTT CASSPLGQGGEKLFF
TRBJ2-5 TRBD2 TRBV6-6 NA TGTGCCAGCAGACCTAGCGGAAAACAAGAGACCCAGTACTTC CASRPSGKQETQYF
TRBJ1-3 NA TRBV29-1 NA TGCAGCGTCATCTCTGGAAACACCATATATTTT CSVISGNTIYF
TRBJ2-7 NA TRBV30 NA TGTGCCTGGGGACGGGAGAGCTCCTACGAGCAGTACTTC CAWGRESSYEQYF
TRBJ2-7 NA TRBV6-1 NA TGTGCCAGCAGTGAATGGGGACTCCGCTCCTACGAGCAGTACTTC CASSEWGLRSYEQYF
TRBJ2-3 NA TRBV28 NA TGTGCCAGCAGTTTATTTACCCTAGTCGGAACAGATACGCAGTATTTT CASSLFTLVGTDTQYF
TRBJ1-1 NA TRBV25-1 NA TGTGCCAGCAGGGGCCCCATGACAGAAGCTTTCTTT CASRGPMTEAFF
TRBJ1-2 NA TRBV2 NA TGTGCCAGCAGTGATCTCGAGGGCAGCACTAACTATGGCTACACCTTC CASSDLEGSTNYGYTF
TRBJ2-7 NA TRBV6-5 NA TGTGCCAGCAGACAATCAGTCCACGAGCAGTACTTC CASRQSVHEQYF
TRBJ1-1 TRBD1 TRBV5-1 few TGCGCCAGCAGCTGGGGGACAGGGGGATCAACTGAAGCTTTCTTT CASSWGTGGSTEAFF
TRBJ2-5 NA TRBV11-2 NA TGTGCCAGCAGCTTAGGCGAGACCCAGTACTTC CASSLGETQYF
TRBJ2-1 NA TRBV7-9 NA TGTGCCAGCAGCTTCGAGCGAAATGAGCAGTTCTTC CASSFERNEQFF
TRBJ2-1 NA TRBV6-6 few TGTGCCAGCAGCCGTCCGCGCAATGAGCAGTTCTTC CASSRPRNEQFF
TRBJ1-2 NA TRBV19 NA TGTGCCAGTAGCGGCAGGGCCTCCAACACCTTC CASSGRASNTF
TRBJ2-3 TRBD2 TRBV7-6 NA TGTGCCAGCAGCTTAGGGAGCCTAGCGGGGGCCATCACAGATACGCAGTATTTT CASSLGSLAGAITDTQYF
TRBJ1-2 NA TRBV4-3 NA TGCGCCAGCAGCGAGATACAGGCTAACTATGGCTACACCTTC CASSEIQANYGYTF
TRBJ2-5 NA TRBV9 NA TGTGCCAGCAGCATCGGGACCTTCCAAGAGACCCAGTACTTC CASSIGTFQETQYF
TRBJ1-2 NA TRBV7-9 NA TGTGCCAGCAGCCCGGGATTTAACTATGGCTACACCTTC CASSPGFNYGYTF
TRBJ1-4 NA TRBV5-8 NA TGTGCCAGCATCCGCCCCGGGGCGGGTGAAAAACTGTTTTTT CASIRPGAGEKLFF
TRBJ2-7 TRBD2 TRBV15 NA TGTGCCACCGCAACAACTAGCGGGGGCACCTACGAGCAGTACTTC CATATTSGGTYEQYF
TRBJ2-5 NA TRBV18 NA TGTGCCAGCTCACCACAGGATGGCGAGACCCAGTACTTC CASSPQDGETQYF